A single sample is the source of the 27 T cell receptor beta chains below, sequenced in a study of cytomegalovirus exposure and HLA in healthy donors. Method: immunoSEQ multiplex PCR; TCRdb's copy keeps in-frame clones and lacks some. The sample gives approximately 180,000 clones, around 86% of which show up once; roughly 1.5% is in the top ten. The sequencing input was PBMCs. The receptors here all came from a woman under 30 in good health and CMV-seronegative.

The J gene is TRBJ2-5, the V gene TRBV5-1; 9 nucleotides line up with TRBD2. V gave up 0 bases and J gave up 5 bases; unmatched junction bases: 8. CDR1 and CDR2 (germline): SGHRS, YFSETQ. CDR3 length: 16 amino acids. The CDR3 loop is CASSLGVAGATETQYF. The CDR3 DNA reads as TGCGCCAGCAGCTTGGGGGTAGCGGGAGCGACGGAGACCCAGTACTTC.

This clone occurred once. The genes are TRBV10-1 and TRBJ2-7; 8 positions agree with TRBD1. The germline V gene has CDR1 WNHNN and CDR2 SYGVQD (reference sequence). The V and J ends lost 4 bases and 6 bases, in that order; junction bases with no gene match: 2. The CDR3 is made up of 12 amino acids. Here the CDR3 reads CASSGTGGEQYF. CDR3 bases: TGCGCCAGCAGTGGAACAGGGGGCGAGCAGTACTTC.

This clone was detected once. The J gene is TRBJ1-4, the V gene TRBV15; weak D call: TRBD1 (5 bases). V lost 5 bases to trimming and J lost 6 bases, with 13 bases between them. The CDR3 is 14 amino acids. The germline CDR1 and CDR2 sequences are LNHNV and YYDKDF (reference sequence). The CDR3 bases are TGTGCCACCAGCGTTCGGGGGGGAGATGAAAAACTGTTTTTT. Its translation is CATSVRGGDEKLFF.

The genes are TRBV30 and TRBJ1-5; the D gene is possibly TRBD1 (5 bases). Germline CDR1 and CDR2: GTSNPN and SVGIG (reference sequence). This CDR3 spans 14 amino acids. V lost 4 bases, J lost 4 bases, and 14 bases lay in between. The CDR3 is CAWTQPGENQPQHF. CDR3 DNA sequence: TGTGCCTGGACCCAACCGGGGGAGAATCAGCCCCAGCATTTT.

V is TRBV7-2 and J is TRBJ2-1; 9 bases fit TRBD2. The CDR3 has 16 residues. The junction had 14 bases not matched to a gene; V was cut back by 5 bases and J by 9 bases. Germline V gene sequence: CDR1 SGHTA, CDR2 FQGNSA. The CDR3 here is CASSPQAASGNLEQFF. The CDR3 DNA reads TGTGCCAGCAGCCCCCAGGCGGCTAGCGGGAATCTTGAGCAGTTCTTC.

The chain carries TRBV4-2 and TRBJ1-6, with D possibly matching TRBD1 (6 bases). The CDR3 extends over 14 amino acids. Germline V lookup: CDR1 LGHNA, CDR2 YNFKEQ. Trimming pared 1 base from V and 13 bases from J, leaving 14 bases between. The CDR3 protein is CASSQVGTGSPLHF. CDR3 nucleotide sequence: TGTGCCAGCAGCCAAGTAGGAACAGGGTCCCCCCTCCACTTT.

Only a few counts were recorded for this clone. This chain uses TRBV5-1 with TRBJ1-2; TRBD1 might be the D (5 bases). The ends were cut back, 6 bases at V and 4 bases at J, with 13 bases in the middle. The CDR3 is 13 amino acids. CDR1 and CDR2 (germline): SGHRS, YFSETQ. The CDR3 DNA follows: TGCGCCAGCACTCCGACAGCCGGCTATGGCTACACCTTC. Its translation is CASTPTAGYGYTF.

CDR3 protein: CARNRTEESSYNEQFF. The CDR3 coding sequence is TGTGCCAGAAATAGGACGGAGGAGAGCTCCTACAATGAGCAGTTCTTC. This rearrangement joins TRBV25-1 to TRBJ2-1, with a weak D call TRBD2 (5 bases). The CDR3 spans 16 residues. Trimming removed 9 bases at V and 0 bases at J, with 18 bases between. Germline CDR1 and CDR2: MGHDK and SYGVNS.

For the CDR3, the DNA is TGTGCCAGCAGCGACCGGACAGGGGCAATGACAGATACGCAGTATTTT. This encodes CASSDRTGAMTDTQYF. The V call is TRBV7-9, the J call TRBJ2-3; TRBD1 agrees at 9 bases. V shed 5 bases, J shed 3 bases, and the junction held 9 bases outside the gene matches. This CDR3 comprises 16 residues. Germline V lookup: CDR1 SEHNR, CDR2 FQNEAQ (reference sequence).

This sequence joins TRBV7-2 and TRBJ1-6; 7 bases are a match to TRBD1. CDR1 and CDR2 (germline): SGHTA, FQGNSA. Unmatched junction bases numbered 11, after V lost 5 bases and J lost 16 bases. The CDR3 is 13 amino acids. The CDR3 region has the DNA TGTGCCAGCAGCATACTCCGACAGGGTGGGCTCCACTTT. This codes for CASSILRQGGLHF.

This chain joins TRBV5-5 and TRBJ1-5, with 9 bases matching TRBD1. V dropped 1 base and J dropped 6; count of bases not matched to a gene: 2. Looked up from germline, CDR1 is SGHKS and CDR2 is YYEKEE (reference sequence). The CDR3 runs 14 residues. Written as DNA, the CDR3 is TGTGCCAGCAGCTTGACAGGGGGCGGTCAGCCCCAGCATTTT. This codes for CASSLTGGGQPQHF.

This clone was recorded once. CDR3: CASSLVPSGLTNTEAFF. The DNA of the CDR3 is TGTGCCAGCAGCTTGGTTCCCTCCGGACTTACGAACACTGAAGCTTTCTTT. The chain recombines TRBV5-5 with TRBJ1-1; D unclear. The ends were cut back, 0 bases at V and 1 base at J, with 16 bases in the middle. CDR3 length: 17 amino acids. Germline CDR1 SGHKS, CDR2 YYEKEE (reference sequence).

V gene TRBV6-5 combines with J gene TRBJ2-6; the D is unclear. The length of the CDR3 is 14 residues. With 6 bases removed from V and 0 bases from J, the gap between germline ends came to 6 bases. Germline loops: CDR1 MNHEY, CDR2 SVGAGI. The CDR3 DNA follows: TGTGCCAGCAGGACAACCTCTGGGGCCAACGTCCTGACTTTC. Its translation is CASRTTSGANVLTF.

Written as DNA, the CDR3 is TGCGCCAGCAGCCAACAAGGCGGGAGACAAGCTTTCTTT. It specifies CASSQQGGRQAFF. The chain couples TRBV4-1 to TRBJ1-1; no reliable D call. V lost 2 bases and J lost 9, with 13 bases in between. CDR1 is MGHRA, CDR2 YSYEKL, per germline. The CDR3 loop spans 13 amino acids.

V and J are TRBV5-8 and TRBJ2-6; D ambiguous. Germline V gives CDR1 SGHTS, CDR2 YDEGEE. The CDR3 is 15 amino acids. V was trimmed by 1 base and J by 4 bases, leaving 9 bases between them. The CDR3 DNA follows: TGTGCCAGCAGCTTGAAAACATCGGGGGCCAACGTCCTGACTTTC. Protein: CASSLKTSGANVLTF.

The chain combines TRBV2 with TRBJ1-5; 8 nucleotides line up with TRBD1. The germline gives CDR1 SNHLY, CDR2 FYNNEI. Germline trimming cut 4 bases from V and 2 bases from J; bases unmatched to any gene: 7. The CDR3 length is 16 residues. CDR3 DNA: TGTGCCAGCAGTGGACGGACAGGGTTCGGCAATCAGCCCCAGCATTTT. Residues: CASSGRTGFGNQPQHF.

This sequence joins TRBV29-1 and TRBJ2-7, with D maybe TRBD2 (6 bases). With 4 bases removed from V and 6 bases from J, the gap between germline ends came to 16 bases. The CDR3 covers 13 residues. Germline CDR1 SQVTM, CDR2 ANQGSEA. CDR3 region: CSVASQGGGEQYF. CDR3 nucleotides: TGCAGCGTTGCCAGTCAGGGAGGAGGCGAGCAGTACTTC.

V is TRBV6-6 and J is TRBJ1-5, with a weak D call TRBD1 (6 bases). With 2 bases removed from V and 5 bases from J, the gap between germline ends came to 16 bases. Per germline, CDR1 MNHNY and CDR2 SVGAGI (reference sequence). This CDR3 spans 16 amino acids. The CDR3 here is CASSYPGQSNDQPQHF. In nucleotides, the CDR3 is TGTGCCAGCAGTTACCCTGGACAGTCTAATGATCAGCCCCAGCATTTT.

V gene TRBV7-2 combines with J gene TRBJ2-3; 8 nucleotides line up with TRBD2. The CDR3 spans 17 residues. Germline loops: CDR1 SGHTA, CDR2 FQGNSA. Unmatched junction bases numbered 9, after V lost 4 bases and J lost 0 bases. The DNA of the CDR3 is TGTGCCAGCAGCTCCGGACTAGCCGGGCCTAGCACAGATACGCAGTATTTT. It specifies CASSSGLAGPSTDTQYF.

The V gene is TRBV19, the J gene TRBJ1-2; possible D gene TRBD1, 5 bases. Germline values: CDR1 LNHDA, CDR2 SQIVND (reference sequence). The CDR3 consists of 16 residues. Trimming left V 0 bases short and J 5 bases short, with 16 bases between. CDR3 sequence (DNA): TGTGCCAGTAGTATAGAAGGGGCCCTAGGGGTATATGGCTACACCTTC. It translates to CASSIEGALGVYGYTF.

This chain connects TRBV5-1 to TRBJ2-7; D not resolved. The germline V gene encodes CDR1 SGHRS and CDR2 YFSETQ. The CDR3 runs to 12 residues. The V gene lost 0 bases and the J gene lost 9 bases, with 10 bases spanning the gap. CDR3 sequence reads: CASSLEADRQYF. Here the CDR3 DNA reads TGCGCCAGCAGCTTGGAGGCGGATCGGCAGTACTTC. Using reference TRBV5-1 and TRBJ2-7 for the parts outside the CDR3, the full variable domain is KAGVTQTPRYLIKTRGQQVTLSCSPISGHRSVSWYQQTPGQGLQFLFEYFSETQRNKGNFPGRFSGRQFSNSRSEMNVSTLELGDSALYLCASSLEADRQYFGPGTRLTVT.

The chain couples TRBV27 to TRBJ1-5, with D perhaps TRBD1 (6 bases). The CDR3 extends over 14 amino acids. Trimming stripped 4 bases from V and 8 bases from J, with 15 bases between. Germline values: CDR1 MNHEY, CDR2 SMNVEV (reference sequence). CDR3 coding DNA: TGTGCCAGCAGTTCCTGGGGGCCTACGGAGCCCCAGCATTTT. This encodes CASSSWGPTEPQHF.

This clone showed up just a few times. J is TRBJ1-2 and V is TRBV7-2, with TRBD1 matching 8 bases. The V and J ends lost 3 bases and 6 bases, in that order; junction bases with no gene match: 9. The germline V gene has CDR1 SGHTA and CDR2 FQGNSA. The CDR3 is 15 residues long. The CDR3 DNA follows: TGTGCCAGCAGCTTGGATGCGGACAGGGTGAATGGCTACACCTTC. This codes for CASSLDADRVNGYTF.

This sequence joins TRBV14 and TRBJ2-7, with 7 bases that match TRBD1. Per germline, CDR1 SGHDN and CDR2 FVKESK. V trimming: 0 bases; J trimming: 3 bases; junction bases outside the gene matches: 20. This CDR3 region has 20 residues. CDR3 loop: CASSQEGLTGFCGPRYEQYF. Written as DNA, the CDR3 is TGTGCCAGCAGCCAAGAAGGGCTGACAGGGTTCTGCGGACCCCGCTACGAGCAGTACTTC.

This clone appeared once. In the same sample, other DNA sequences code for this CDR3. The chain recombines TRBV5-1 with TRBJ1-1; 8 bases match TRBD1. Germline-derived CDR1 and CDR2 are SGHRS and YFSETQ. V lost 3 bases, J lost 5 bases, and 3 bases stayed unmatched. The CDR3 runs 13 residues. The CDR3 protein is CASSSDRGTEAFF. The CDR3 DNA sequence: TGCGCCAGCAGCTCTGACAGGGGAACTGAAGCTTTCTTT. Complete variable domain (other parts from reference TRBV5-1 and TRBJ1-1): KAGVTQTPRYLIKTRGQQVTLSCSPISGHRSVSWYQQTPGQGLQFLFEYFSETQRNKGNFPGRFSGRQFSNSRSEMNVSTLELGDSALYLCASSSDRGTEAFFGQGTRLTVV.

V gene TRBV10-1 combines with J gene TRBJ1-4; 9 positions match TRBD1. From germline, CDR1 is WNHNN and CDR2 SYGVQD (reference sequence). The V segment lost 3 bases and the J segment 8 bases; nucleotides outside the gene matches: 4. There are 14 residues in the CDR3. The CDR3 loop reads CASSESGTGEKLFF. For the CDR3, the DNA is TGCGCCAGCAGTGAATCCGGGACAGGGGAAAAACTGTTTTTT.

This clone was seen only a few times. The chain combines TRBV30 with TRBJ1-6; 7 bases align to TRBD1. Germline CDR1 is GTSNPN and CDR2 is SVGIG (reference sequence). The V segment lost 1 base and the J segment 7 bases; nucleotides outside the gene matches: 10. This CDR3 contains 16 residues. The CDR3 region has the DNA TGTGCCTGGAGTGGGGAGCGCAGGGGGAGAAATTCACCCCTCCACTTT. This encodes CAWSGERRGRNSPLHF.